Presented here are 7 T cell receptor beta chains from one specimen sequenced in a study of shared clonotypes between healthy human individuals. Data came from immunoSEQ multiplex PCR; TCRdb stores just in-frame clones and leaves some out. The data contain about 1.5 million clones, 98% of them seen just once; the ten biggest clones take up roughly 0.42%. The sequenced material came from naive CD4+ T cells sorted from blood. The sample's subset: CD45RA+ positively selected. The receptors come from a man aged 25-45 years in good health.

The chain is built from TRBV6-5 and TRBJ1-3; D gene ambiguous. Germline CDR1 is MNHEY and CDR2 is SVGAGI. The CDR3 totals 15 residues. V was shortened by 8 bases and J by 0 bases, with 14 bases between the two germline ends. For the CDR3, the DNA is TGTGCCAGCGGAGACGGCAGTTTCTCTGGAAACACCATATATTTT. Translating it yields CASGDGSFSGNTIYF.

J is TRBJ2-3 and V is TRBV28; TRBD1 aligns across 10 bases. Trimming took 6 bases from V and 3 from J; bases not matched to a gene: 6. There are 15 residues in the CDR3. Germline CDR1 and CDR2: MDHEN and SYDVKM. The CDR3 loop reads CASSVGTGDTDTQYF. DNA for the CDR3: TGTGCCAGCAGCGTCGGGACAGGGGATACAGATACGCAGTATTTT.

The sample holds one count of this clone. V gene TRBV7-8 combines with J gene TRBJ2-5, with no clear D. Trimming cost V 5 bases and J 2 bases, with 15 bases left between them. This CDR3 spans 15 amino acids. Germline V gene lookup returns CDR1 SGHVS and CDR2 FQNEAQ. Here the CDR3 reads CASSIRETIQETQYF. The CDR3 DNA is TGTGCCAGCAGCATCCGAGAGACCATTCAAGAGACCCAGTACTTC. Using reference TRBV7-8 and TRBJ2-5 for the parts outside the CDR3, the full variable domain is GAGVSQSPRYKVAKRGQDVALRCDPISGHVSLFWYQQALGQGPEFLTYFQNEAQLDKSGLPSDRFFAERPEGSVSTLKIQRTQQEDSAVYLCASSIRETIQETQYFGPGTRLLVL.

The chain carries TRBV7-2 and TRBJ1-5; D remains unclear. Per the germline V gene, CDR1 is SGHTA and CDR2 is FQGNSA. The CDR3 is made up of 16 amino acids. V lost 3 bases, J lost 0 bases, and 12 bases lay in between. DNA for the CDR3: TGTGCCAGCAGCTTGGAGGGAACCTATAGCAATCAGCCCCAGCATTTT. This gives the protein CASSLEGTYSNQPQHF.

This clone was recorded a few times. The genes are TRBV18 and TRBJ1-1; D unclear. Germline V gene data show CDR1 as KGHSH and CDR2 as LQKENI. There are 13 residues in the CDR3. V was clipped by 3 bases and J by 4 bases, with 9 bases between them. This chain's CDR3 is CASSPNWSTEAFF. For the CDR3, the DNA is TGTGCCAGCTCACCCAACTGGAGCACTGAAGCTTTCTTT.

The chain recombines TRBV4-3 with TRBJ1-2, with D unclear. Germline CDR1 reads LGHNA; CDR2 reads YSLEER. The CDR3 is made up of 16 amino acids. Trimming pared 0 bases from V and 1 base from J, leaving 12 bases between. This CDR3 reads CASSQEGGQFNYGYTF. The CDR3 region has the DNA TGCGCCAGCAGCCAAGAAGGAGGCCAGTTTAACTATGGCTACACCTTC.

The genes are TRBV10-3 and TRBJ1-5; a possible D gene is TRBD1 (5 bases). The V and J ends lost 3 bases and 1 base respectively, with 13 bases between them. This CDR3 is built from 16 residues. Germline-derived CDR1 and CDR2 are ENHRY and SYGVKD. DNA for the CDR3: TGTGCCATCAGTGAATTTGGGGGTATGAGCAATCAGCCCCAGCATTTT. It is translated as CAISEFGGMSNQPQHF.